The T cell receptor (beta chain) under discussion was sequenced for a study of cytomegalovirus exposure and HLA in healthy donors. Points from the study as a whole: Later on, an analysis showed TCR association rates differing by HLA locus, with DRB1 the most and HLA-C the fewest. Apparent HLA restriction characterized most CMV-associated TCR beta chains in a later analysis.

With 60 Vbeta and 13 Jbeta primers, the PCR was carried out. Produced via immunoSEQ multiplex PCR; TCRdb's table is partial and in-frame only. The sample lists around 150,000 clones; 8.9% were seen once. As regards this clone: Its antigen remains unknown.

This CDR3 region has 15 residues. The ends were cut back, 7 bases at V and 3 bases at J, with 16 bases in the middle. Per the germline V gene, CDR1 is SNHLY and CDR2 is FYNNEI. The genes are TRBV2 and TRBJ2-1; D gene ambiguous. This clonotype originated in a woman in her thirties or forties in good health and CMV-seropositive. The specimen was PBMCs. The CDR3 region is CASTESSSGYNEQFF. In nucleotides, the CDR3 is TGTGCCAGCACGGAAAGCTCCTCGGGCTACAATGAGCAGTTCTTC.